This T cell receptor (beta chain) was captured in a study of response to subunit inactivated influenza vaccine. Whole-study results and caveats: Only a handful of new T cells, the authors suggested, are recruited with each seasonal influenza vaccination.

As concerns this clonotype: Antigen unknown.

TCRdb reprocessed the RT-PCR reads with MiXCR, giving one entry per CDR3 protein. This sample has approximately 500,000 distinct CDR3 sequences; 13% occur once, and the top ten carry roughly 13%. From germline, CDR1 is SEHNR and CDR2 FQNEAQ (reference sequence). This CDR3 is 14 amino acids long. The V end lost 5 bases, the J end lost 4 bases, and 14 bases lay between the germline ends. The chain is built from TRBV7-9 and TRBJ1-2, with D tentatively TRBD1 (6 bases). The TCR comes from a man aged 45-60 years who received an inactivated influenza vaccine. Specimen: PBMCs from blood, collected 45 days after vaccination. CDR3 region: CASSLTGGVYGYTF. CDR3 bases: TGTGCCAGCAGCCTGACAGGAGGGGTCTATGGCTACACCTTC.